The 23 T cell receptor beta chains below were found in one sample sequenced in a study of blood T cell repertoires in COVID-19. Generated by immunoSEQ multiplex PCR, the TCRdb table keeps only in-frame clones and is missing some. The sample has about 270,000 clones, roughly 88% seen once; the top ten hold 2.3%. Specimen: PBMCs or T cells enriched from blood (not recorded which). The receptor source for this set is a woman between 40 and 55 years old with acute COVID-19.

V is TRBV12-3 or TRBV12-4 and J is TRBJ2-1; perhaps TRBD2 as D (5 bases). The V gene lost 5 bases and the J gene lost 9 bases, with 14 bases spanning the gap. CDR3 length equals 13 residues. The DNA for the CDR3 is TGTGCCAGCAGTCCCTTACGGGATGCTGAGCAGTTCTTC. This translates into CASSPLRDAEQFF.

The J gene is TRBJ1-6, the V gene TRBV30; TRBD1 is a possible D gene (5 bases). The CDR3 length is 12 residues. Per germline, CDR1 GTSNPN and CDR2 SVGIG (reference sequence). V lost 5 bases to trimming and J lost 6 bases, with 8 bases between them. The CDR3: CAWGAGNSPLHF. CDR3 DNA: TGTGCCTGGGGGGCGGGTAATTCACCCCTCCACTTT.

The V gene is TRBV15, the J gene TRBJ2-4, with no clear D. This CDR3 comprises 16 residues. Per germline, CDR1 LNHNV and CDR2 YYDKDF (reference sequence). V gave up 5 bases and J gave up 1 base, with 15 bases separating them. The CDR3 nucleotides are TGTGCCACCAGCCCAACAGTGGTGGGTGCCAAAAACATTCAGTACTTC. Its protein is CATSPTVVGAKNIQYF.

This clone was detected once. At one boundary the junction diverges from the germline segment, which might be a read error. The chain uses TRBV2 and TRBJ2-5; 7 bases agree with TRBD1. This CDR3 has 14 residues. Germline loops: CDR1 SNHLY, CDR2 FYNNEI. The CDR3 here is CASREGASQATQYF. The CDR3 coding sequence is TGTGCCAGCAGAGAGGGGGCCAGCCAAGCGACCCAGTACTTC.

The V and J genes are TRBV7-9 and TRBJ1-5, with D maybe TRBD1 (5 bases). The CDR3 is made up of 15 amino acids. V was pared by 3 bases and J by 4 bases, with 13 bases between. Germline CDR1 SEHNR, CDR2 FQNEAQ (reference sequence). DNA of the CDR3: TGTGCCAGCAGCTTTGCCTCAGGGCGGAATCAGCCCCAGCATTTT. It yields the protein CASSFASGRNQPQHF.

V and J are TRBV27 and TRBJ1-2; 9 bases agree with TRBD1. J gave up 7 bases and V 2 bases, and 5 bases lay outside the gene matches. The CDR3 covers 14 residues. Germline V gives CDR1 MNHEY, CDR2 SMNVEV (reference sequence). This CDR3 is CASSLPGTGTGYTF. The CDR3 nucleotides read TGTGCCAGCAGTTTACCTGGGACAGGGACTGGCTACACCTTC.

The chain joins TRBV27 to TRBJ2-1; 10 bases are a match to TRBD2. With V trimmed by 5 bases and J by 0 bases, 7 bases remained unmatched. This CDR3 contains 17 residues. Germline V CDR1 and CDR2: MNHEY, SMNVEV (reference sequence). The CDR3, as DNA: TGTGCCAGCAGTCCTCAAAGCGGGAGGGCCTCCTACAATGAGCAGTTCTTC. Translated, it gives CASSPQSGRASYNEQFF.

This clone appeared once. J is TRBJ2-7 and V is TRBV12-3 or TRBV12-4; possibly TRBD2 for D (5 bases). The V end was cut by 5 bases, the J end by 1 base, with 9 bases between. This CDR3 has 13 residues. DNA of the CDR3: TGTGCCAGCAGTCCCCCGGGATCCTACGAGCAGTACTTC. Residues: CASSPPGSYEQYF.

The chain carries TRBV11-2 and TRBJ2-1, with TRBD1 matching over 10 bases. Trimming cost V 3 bases and J 7 bases; bases outside gene matches: 6. The CDR3 contains 15 residues. CDR1 is SGHAT, CDR2 FQNNGV, per germline. The CDR3 DNA follows: TGTGCCAGCAGCTTCCGGGACAGGGGTGGAAATGAGCAGTTCTTC. It translates to CASSFRDRGGNEQFF.

The J gene is TRBJ1-2, the V gene TRBV6-5; D might be TRBD1 (6 bases). V was cut by 2 bases and J by 8 bases, with 12 bases left in between. The CDR3 totals 13 residues. In germline, CDR1 is MNHEY, CDR2 SVGAGI. The CDR3 coding sequence is TGTGCCAGCAGTTACCTCGACAGGAAAGGCTACACCTTC. This codes for CASSYLDRKGYTF.

This sequence joins TRBV18 and TRBJ2-7, with D possibly being TRBD2 (5 bases). This CDR3 spans 14 amino acids. V was shortened by 2 bases and J by 6 bases, with 14 bases between the two germline ends. The V gene's germline CDR1 is KGHSH and CDR2 LQKENI. The CDR3 region is CASSPCHQDCEQYF. Here the CDR3 DNA reads TGTGCCAGCTCACCATGTCACCAGGACTGCGAGCAGTACTTC.

V gene TRBV6-5 combines with J gene TRBJ1-1, with D possibly being TRBD1 (6 bases). This CDR3 is built from 15 residues. Germline assignment: CDR1 MNHEY and CDR2 SVGAGI. The V and J ends lost 5 bases and 0 bases respectively, with 13 bases between them. The CDR3 spells CASSRTTGMNTEAFF. The CDR3, as DNA: TGTGCCAGCAGTCGCACAACAGGGATGAACACTGAAGCTTTCTTT.

The chain has TRBV3-1 (or the pseudogene TRBV3-2) and TRBJ2-1, with 11 bases identical to TRBD2. CDR3 length: 15 residues. The trim removed 1 base at V and 15 bases at J, leaving 11 bases unmatched. CDR1 and CDR2 from the germline V gene are LGHDT and YNNKEL (reference sequence). This chain's CDR3 is CASSQGKGSGGAWFF. CDR3 bases: TGTGCCAGCAGCCAAGGGAAGGGTAGCGGGGGGGCTTGGTTCTTC.

The chain recombines TRBV5-1 with TRBJ2-2; TRBD1 matches 7 bases. V lost 2 bases and J lost 3; bases outside the gene matches: 4. Germline V gives CDR1 SGHRS, CDR2 YFSETQ. The CDR3 is 15 residues long. The CDR3 protein is CASSFLDRDTGELFF. CDR3 in DNA: TGCGCCAGCAGCTTCCTTGACAGGGACACCGGGGAGCTGTTTTTT.

The chain has TRBV5-1 and TRBJ1-1, with D possibly matching TRBD1 (6 bases). The CDR3 runs 14 residues. Germline CDR1 is SGHRS and CDR2 is YFSETQ. Trimming stripped 0 bases from V and 3 bases from J, with 9 bases between. CDR3 sequence: CASSLASGDTEAFF. The CDR3 DNA sequence: TGCGCCAGCAGCTTGGCTTCAGGGGACACTGAAGCTTTCTTT.

The chain employs TRBV5-6 and TRBJ2-3; D uncertain. There are 13 residues in the CDR3. Germline assignment: CDR1 SGHDT and CDR2 YYEEEE. Trimming took off 1 base at V and 1 base at J, with 4 bases between the two ends. The CDR3 region is CASSLTGTDTQYF. For the CDR3, the DNA is TGTGCCAGCAGCTTGACAGGCACAGATACGCAGTATTTT.

The gene calls are TRBV6-2 or TRBV6-3 and TRBJ1-5, with TRBD1 matching over 9 bases. The V gene end was trimmed by 5 bases and the J gene end by 6 bases; junction bases not matched to a gene: 5. The CDR3 loop spans 14 amino acids. Germline loops: CDR1 MNHEY, CDR2 SVGEGT. CDR3 sequence (DNA): TGTGCCAGCAGTGGACAGGGGAAGAGTCAGCCCCAGCATTTT. Amino acid sequence: CASSGQGKSQPQHF.

The rearrangement uses TRBV5-1 and TRBJ2-5; TRBD1 might be the D (6 bases). This CDR3 has 14 amino acids. Per germline, CDR1 SGHRS and CDR2 YFSETQ. Trimming took off 1 base at V and 5 bases at J, with 12 bases between the two ends. The CDR3 DNA reads as TGCGCCAGCAGCTTGACAGGGTTGGGCGAGACCCAGTACTTC. Translation: CASSLTGLGETQYF. Full variable domain (missing parts from reference TRBV5-1 and TRBJ2-5): KAGVTQTPRYLIKTRGQQVTLSCSPISGHRSVSWYQQTPGQGLQFLFEYFSETQRNKGNFPGRFSGRQFSNSRSEMNVSTLELGDSALYLCASSLTGLGETQYFGPGTRLLVL.

Only one count was recorded for this clone. The rearrangement links TRBV30 to TRBJ1-2, with 9 nucleotides matching TRBD1. From germline, CDR1 is GTSNPN and CDR2 SVGIG (reference sequence). With V trimmed by 6 bases and J by 3 bases, 8 bases remained unmatched. The CDR3 has 14 amino acids. This chain's CDR3 is CACLSGDRDYGYTF. In DNA, the CDR3 is TGTGCCTGCTTGAGTGGGGACAGGGACTATGGCTACACCTTC.

The rearrangement joins TRBV30 to TRBJ2-2; D possibly corresponds to TRBD2 (7 bases). There are 13 residues in the CDR3. V was pared by 4 bases and J by 3 bases, with 9 bases between. The germline gives CDR1 GTSNPN, CDR2 SVGIG (reference sequence). In DNA, the CDR3 is TGTGCCTGGAAGGGGGGGTACACCGGGGAGCTGTTTTTT. Residues: CAWKGGYTGELFF.

This clone was picked up one time. Other DNA sequences in this sample translate to the same CDR3. V and J are TRBV27 and TRBJ1-6, with 11 bases fitting TRBD1. The CDR3 is 14 amino acids. Looked up from germline, CDR1 is MNHEY and CDR2 is SMNVEV (reference sequence). Trimming at V came to 6 bases and at J to 10 bases, leaving 5 bases not matched to a gene. Here the CDR3 reads CASSLGTGGSPLHF. The CDR3 nucleotides are TGTGCCAGCAGCCTAGGGACAGGGGGGTCACCCCTCCACTTT.

The genes are TRBV3-1 (or the pseudogene TRBV3-2) and TRBJ2-5; D possibly corresponds to TRBD2 (5 bases). Deletions cut 4 bases from V and 4 bases from J, with 7 bases between. The CDR3 runs to 12 residues. Germline V CDR1 and CDR2: LGHDT, YNNKEL (reference sequence). CDR3 amino acids: CASSPGLETQYF. The DNA of the CDR3 is TGTGCCAGCAGCCCAGGACTAGAGACCCAGTACTTC.

This clone turned up a few times. The chain employs TRBV5-1 and TRBJ1-2; TRBD1 aligns across 9 bases. CDR1 SGHRS and CDR2 YFSETQ come from the germline V gene. The CDR3 is 14 residues long. The V gene end was trimmed by 4 bases and the J gene end by 1 base; junction bases not matched to a gene: 2. CDR3 in amino acids: CASSPTGGNYGYTF. DNA of the CDR3: TGCGCCAGCAGCCCGACAGGGGGTAACTATGGCTACACCTTC.